One T cell receptor beta chain is described in this entry. What it binds is not known. This record comes from a study of shared clonotypes between healthy human individuals. The study's findings and limits: Several donors held 4.5% to 5% of naive CD4 clonotypes in common. Naive subsets usually exceeded memory subsets in estimated richness.

The CDR3 has 14 residues. V lost 4 bases, J lost 0 bases, and 10 bases lay in between. CDR1 and CDR2 from the germline V gene are SGHAT and FQNNGV. Each PCR replicate from the sorted subsets contained 150 to 250 ng DNA, which is about 30,000 T cell genomes. Assay: immunoSEQ multiplex PCR; the TCRdb copy retains only in-frame clones and omits some. Counted here are more than 2 million clones, 90% to 95% occurring once; the ten biggest clones make up around 0.13%. Sequenced sample: naive CD4+ T cells sorted from blood. As for subset: CD45RA+ positively selected. This sequence joins TRBV11-2 and TRBJ2-7, with unresolved D. The receptor was derived from a young man in good health. The CDR3 coding sequence is TGTGCCAGCAGCTCCTGGACGGACTCCTACGAGCAGTACTTC. It is translated as CASSSWTDSYEQYF.